This TCR beta chain was documented in a study of blood T cell repertoires in COVID-19. Study in general: Some COVID-19 samples were acute and others convalescent; all came from the United States, Italy and Spain. T cells, B-cell-depleted T cells, or PBMCs provided the cDNA or gDNA that served as material.

Original analysis: Amplifying reference gene primers gave estimates of nucleated cell counts. Only in-frame clones appear in the TCRdb table, and some are missing; sequencing was by immunoSEQ multiplex PCR. V and J calls and clone size are copied from that table; D and trimming were computed from the DNA. This table holds around 94,000 clones, approximately 90% found once. The CDR3 has 13 residues. Looked up from germline, CDR1 is MNHEY and CDR2 is SMNVEV (reference sequence). Trimming removed 8 bases from V and 8 bases from J; junction bases left unmatched: 9. The V call is TRBV27, the J call TRBJ1-2, with 9 bases identical to TRBD1. Sequencing input: peripheral blood. The clonotype comes from a woman aged 45-60 years with COVID-19, enrolled during active disease. CDR3 residues: CASRGTGTGGYTF. CDR3 sequence (DNA): TGTGCCAGCCGCGGGACAGGGACAGGAGGCTACACCTTC.